The entry that follows covers one TCR beta chain sequence. The CDR3 is made up of 18 amino acids. Looked up from germline, CDR1 is LGHDT and CDR2 is YNNKEL (reference sequence). V gave up 0 bases and J gave up 4 bases; unmatched junction bases: 7. Each CDR3 protein gets one entry after TCRdb re-called the PCR reads with MiXCR. The sample yields more than 4,500 distinct CDR3 sequences, about a third seen once. The data are from a study of immune characterization of retroperitoneal liposarcoma. This receptor was obtained from a female donor with retroperitoneal liposarcoma. Sequencing used tumor tissue. The chain joins TRBV3-1 to TRBJ2-1; 12 bases are shared with TRBD2. The CDR3 DNA sequence: TGTGCCAGCAGCCAAGATTTTCCCCTAGCGGGAGGGTACAATGAGCAGTTCTTC. Protein sequence: CASSQDFPLAGGYNEQFF.